Reported below is one T cell receptor beta chain. Its target is not known. TCRdb used MiXCR to reprocess the 5' RACE reads, holding one entry per CDR3 protein. The sample yields fewer than 150,000 distinct CDR3 sequences, about 6% seen once. The data originate from a study of T-cell memory formation after mild COVID-19. Points from the study as a whole: Cross-reactive memory apparently joined, as some responding clones appeared in pre-infection memory.

CDR3 size: 14 residues. V was shortened by 2 bases and J by 6 bases, with 11 bases between the two germline ends. Germline-derived CDR1 and CDR2 are MNHEY and SVGAGI. The genes are TRBV6-5 and TRBJ2-1; D is perhaps TRBD1 or TRBD2 (5 bases each). The sequence was obtained from an adult woman who had mild COVID-19 (a few samples of this study predate the infection). Cell type and time point are not known. Source material: PBMCs or a T cell subset sorted from them (not recorded which). CDR3 sequence: CASSYTRDLNEQFF. The CDR3 coding sequence is TGTGCCAGCAGTTACACCCGGGACCTCAATGAGCAGTTCTTC.